This TCR beta chain stems from a study of control samples from healthy donors and cancer patients. TCRdb's copy holds only in-frame clones and misses some; the assay was immunoSEQ multiplex PCR. Among some 130,000 clones, 92% were seen once, and the ten largest hold approximately 2.2%. CDR1 is LNHDA and CDR2 is SQIVND in the germline V gene (reference sequence). The CDR3 length is 13 residues. As concerns this clone: One end of the junction varies from germline; a read error may be responsible.

Sample: blood. This chain links TRBV19 with TRBJ2-2; 11 bases are a match to TRBD2. The receptor was derived from a woman in her 50s in good health. The CDR3 coding sequence is TGTGCCTGTAGCGGGAGGGGCACCGGGGAGCTGTTTTTT. Translation gives CACSGRGTGELFF.